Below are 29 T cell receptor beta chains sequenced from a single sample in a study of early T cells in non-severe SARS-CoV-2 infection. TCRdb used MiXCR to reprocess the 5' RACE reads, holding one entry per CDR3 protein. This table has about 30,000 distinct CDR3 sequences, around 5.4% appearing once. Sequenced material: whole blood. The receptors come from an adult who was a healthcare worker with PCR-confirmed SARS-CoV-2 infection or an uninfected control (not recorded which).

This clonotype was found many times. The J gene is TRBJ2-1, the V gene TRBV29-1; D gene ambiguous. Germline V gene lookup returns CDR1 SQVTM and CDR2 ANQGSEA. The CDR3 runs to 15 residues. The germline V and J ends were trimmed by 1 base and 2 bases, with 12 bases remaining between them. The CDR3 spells CSVEGHGPTYNEQFF. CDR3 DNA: TGCAGCGTTGAAGGACATGGGCCCACCTACAATGAGCAGTTCTTC.

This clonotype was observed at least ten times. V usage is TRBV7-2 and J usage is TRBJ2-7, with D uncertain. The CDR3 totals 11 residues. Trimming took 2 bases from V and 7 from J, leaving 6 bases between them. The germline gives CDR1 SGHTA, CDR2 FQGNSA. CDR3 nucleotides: TGTGCCAGCAGCTTACTGCGGGAGCAGTACTTC. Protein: CASSLLREQYF. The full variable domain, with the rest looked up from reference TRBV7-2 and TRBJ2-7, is GAGVSQSPSNKVTEKGKDVELRCDPISGHTALYWYRQSLGQGLEFLIYFQGNSAPDKSGLPSDRFSAERTGGSVSTLTIQRTQQEDSAVYLCASSLLREQYFGPGTRLTVT.

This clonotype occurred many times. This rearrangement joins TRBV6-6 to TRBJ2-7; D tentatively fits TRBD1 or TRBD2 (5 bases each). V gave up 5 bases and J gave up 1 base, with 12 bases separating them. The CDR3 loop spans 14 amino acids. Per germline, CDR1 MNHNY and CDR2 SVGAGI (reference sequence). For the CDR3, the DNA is TGTGCCAGCAGTCGAGGGACCGAATCCTACGAGCAGTACTTC. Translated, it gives CASSRGTESYEQYF.

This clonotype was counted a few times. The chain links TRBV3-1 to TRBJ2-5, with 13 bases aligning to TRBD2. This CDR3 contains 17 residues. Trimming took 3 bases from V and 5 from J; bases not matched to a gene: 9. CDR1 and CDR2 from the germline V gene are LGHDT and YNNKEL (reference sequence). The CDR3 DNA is TGTGCCAGCAGCCATCGGACTAGCGGGAGAGGGCGGGAGACCCAGTACTTC. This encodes CASSHRTSGRGRETQYF.

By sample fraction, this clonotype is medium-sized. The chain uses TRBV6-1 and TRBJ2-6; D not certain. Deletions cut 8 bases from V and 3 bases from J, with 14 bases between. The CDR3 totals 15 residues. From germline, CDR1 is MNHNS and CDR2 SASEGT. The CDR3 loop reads CASDDGSNGANVLTF. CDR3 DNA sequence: TGTGCCAGCGATGATGGGTCAAATGGGGCCAACGTCCTGACTTTC.

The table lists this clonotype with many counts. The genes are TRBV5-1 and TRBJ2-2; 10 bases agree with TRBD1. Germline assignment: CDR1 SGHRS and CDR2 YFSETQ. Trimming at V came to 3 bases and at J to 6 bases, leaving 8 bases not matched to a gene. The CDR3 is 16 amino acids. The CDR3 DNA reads TGCGCCAGCAGCTGGGACAGGGGAGGTCATGCCGGGGAGCTGTTTTTT. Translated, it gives CASSWDRGGHAGELFF.

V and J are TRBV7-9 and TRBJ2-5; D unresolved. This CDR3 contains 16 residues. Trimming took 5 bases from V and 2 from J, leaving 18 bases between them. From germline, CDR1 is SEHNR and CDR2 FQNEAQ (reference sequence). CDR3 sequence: CASSPPPSASQETQYF. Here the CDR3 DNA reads TGTGCCAGCAGCCCACCCCCCTCCGCCAGTCAAGAGACCCAGTACTTC.

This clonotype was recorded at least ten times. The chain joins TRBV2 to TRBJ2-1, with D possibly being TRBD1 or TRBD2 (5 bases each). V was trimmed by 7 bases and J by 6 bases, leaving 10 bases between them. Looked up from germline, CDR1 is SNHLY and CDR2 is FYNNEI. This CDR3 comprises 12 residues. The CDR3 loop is CASTSGSNEQFF. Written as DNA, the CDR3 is TGTGCCAGCACATCAGGGAGCAATGAGCAGTTCTTC.

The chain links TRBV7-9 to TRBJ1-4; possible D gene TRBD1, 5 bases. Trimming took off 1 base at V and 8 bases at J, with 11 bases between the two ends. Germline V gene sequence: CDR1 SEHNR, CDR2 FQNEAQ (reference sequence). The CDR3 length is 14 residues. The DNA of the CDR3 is TGTGCCAGCAGCTTAGGGGGACCGGAGGAAAAACTGTTTTTT. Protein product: CASSLGGPEEKLFF.

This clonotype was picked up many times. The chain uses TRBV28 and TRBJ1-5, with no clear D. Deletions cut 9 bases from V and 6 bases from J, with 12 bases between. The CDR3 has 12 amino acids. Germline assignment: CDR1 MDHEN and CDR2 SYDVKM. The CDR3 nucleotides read TGTGCCAGTCAGGTTGGATTTCAGCCCCAGCATTTT. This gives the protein CASQVGFQPQHF.

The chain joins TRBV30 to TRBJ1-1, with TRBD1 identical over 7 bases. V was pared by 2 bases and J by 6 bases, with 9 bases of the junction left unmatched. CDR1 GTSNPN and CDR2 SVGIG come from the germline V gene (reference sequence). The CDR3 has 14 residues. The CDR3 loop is CAWSWSQGYPEAFF. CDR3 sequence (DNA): TGTGCCTGGAGTTGGTCACAGGGGTATCCTGAAGCTTTCTTT.

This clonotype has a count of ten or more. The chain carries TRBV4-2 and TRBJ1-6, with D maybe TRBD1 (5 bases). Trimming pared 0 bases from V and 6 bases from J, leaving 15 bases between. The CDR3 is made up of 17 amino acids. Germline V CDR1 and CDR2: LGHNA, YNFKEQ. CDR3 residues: CASSQDDGDEGNSPLHF. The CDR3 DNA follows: TGTGCCAGCAGCCAAGATGACGGGGACGAGGGTAATTCACCCCTCCACTTT.

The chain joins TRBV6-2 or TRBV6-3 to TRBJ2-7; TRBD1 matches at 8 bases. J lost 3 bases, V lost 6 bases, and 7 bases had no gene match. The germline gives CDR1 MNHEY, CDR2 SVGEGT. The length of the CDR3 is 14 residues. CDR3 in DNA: TGTGCCAGCAGGGCACGACAGGGGATCTACGAGCAGTACTTC. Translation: CASRARQGIYEQYF.

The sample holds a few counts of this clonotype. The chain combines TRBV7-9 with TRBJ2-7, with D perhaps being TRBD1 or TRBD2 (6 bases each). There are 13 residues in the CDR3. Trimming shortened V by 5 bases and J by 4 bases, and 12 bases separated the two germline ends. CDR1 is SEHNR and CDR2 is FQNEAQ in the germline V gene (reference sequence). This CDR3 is CASSAGGLYEQYF. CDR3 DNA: TGTGCCAGCAGCGCCGGGGGCCTTTACGAGCAGTACTTC.

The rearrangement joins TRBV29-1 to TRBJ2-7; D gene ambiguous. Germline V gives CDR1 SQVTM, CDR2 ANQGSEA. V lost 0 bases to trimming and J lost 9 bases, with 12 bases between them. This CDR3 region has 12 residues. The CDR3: CSVEDTSRGQYF. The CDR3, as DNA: TGCAGCGTTGAAGATACCAGCCGAGGGCAGTACTTC.

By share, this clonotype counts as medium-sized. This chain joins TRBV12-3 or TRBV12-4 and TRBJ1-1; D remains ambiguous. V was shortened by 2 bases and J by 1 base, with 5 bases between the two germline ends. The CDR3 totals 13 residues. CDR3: CASSLTENTEAFF. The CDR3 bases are TGTGCCAGCAGTTTAACAGAGAACACTGAAGCTTTCTTT.

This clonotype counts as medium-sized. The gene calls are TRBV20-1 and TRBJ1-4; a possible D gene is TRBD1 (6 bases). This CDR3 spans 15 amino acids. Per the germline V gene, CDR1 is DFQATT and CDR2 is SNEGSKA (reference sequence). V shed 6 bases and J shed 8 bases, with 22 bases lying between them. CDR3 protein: CSAPGDGRVGEKLFF. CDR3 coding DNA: TGCAGTGCACCAGGGGACGGCCGGGTCGGAGAAAAACTGTTTTTT.

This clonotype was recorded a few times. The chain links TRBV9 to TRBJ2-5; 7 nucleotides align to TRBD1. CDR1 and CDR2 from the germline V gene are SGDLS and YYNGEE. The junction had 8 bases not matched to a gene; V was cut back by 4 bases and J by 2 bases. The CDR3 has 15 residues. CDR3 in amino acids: CASSPRVGQQETQYF. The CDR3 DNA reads TGTGCCAGCAGCCCACGTGTGGGACAGCAAGAGACCCAGTACTTC.

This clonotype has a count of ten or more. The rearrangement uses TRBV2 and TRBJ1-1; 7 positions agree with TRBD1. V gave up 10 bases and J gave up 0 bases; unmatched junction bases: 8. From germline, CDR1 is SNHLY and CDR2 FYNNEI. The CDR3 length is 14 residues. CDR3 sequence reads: CATSQQGLNTEAFF. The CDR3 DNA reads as TGTGCCACCTCACAACAGGGGCTGAACACTGAAGCTTTCTTT.

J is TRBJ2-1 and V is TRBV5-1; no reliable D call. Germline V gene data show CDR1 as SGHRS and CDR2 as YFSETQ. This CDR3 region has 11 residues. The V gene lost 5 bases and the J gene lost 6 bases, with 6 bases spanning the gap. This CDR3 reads CASSYSNEQFF. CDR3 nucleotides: TGCGCCAGCAGTTACAGCAATGAGCAGTTCTTC.

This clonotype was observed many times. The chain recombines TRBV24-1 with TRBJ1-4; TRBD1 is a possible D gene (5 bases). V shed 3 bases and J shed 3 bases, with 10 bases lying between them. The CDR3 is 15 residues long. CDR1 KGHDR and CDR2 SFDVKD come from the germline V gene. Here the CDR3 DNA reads TGTGCCACCAGTGATCCGACAGCCGCTAATGAAAAACTGTTTTTT. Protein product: CATSDPTAANEKLFF.

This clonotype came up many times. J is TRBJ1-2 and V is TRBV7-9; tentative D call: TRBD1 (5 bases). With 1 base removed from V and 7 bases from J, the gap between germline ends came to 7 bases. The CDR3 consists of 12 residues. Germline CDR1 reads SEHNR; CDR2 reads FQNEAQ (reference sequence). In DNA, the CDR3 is TGTGCCAGCAGCTTAGGCAGGGTTGGCTACACCTTC. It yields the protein CASSLGRVGYTF.

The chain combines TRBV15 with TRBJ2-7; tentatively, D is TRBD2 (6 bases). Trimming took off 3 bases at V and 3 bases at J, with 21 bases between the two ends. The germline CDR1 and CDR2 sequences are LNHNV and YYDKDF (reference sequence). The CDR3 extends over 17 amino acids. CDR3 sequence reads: CATSRDDRDSRDYEQYF. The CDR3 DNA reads TGTGCCACCAGCAGGGATGACCGGGACTCGCGGGACTACGAGCAGTACTTC.

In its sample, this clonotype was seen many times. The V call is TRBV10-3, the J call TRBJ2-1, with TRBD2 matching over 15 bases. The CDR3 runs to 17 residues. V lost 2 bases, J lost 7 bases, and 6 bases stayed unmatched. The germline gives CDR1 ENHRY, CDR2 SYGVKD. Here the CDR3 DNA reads TGTGCCATCAGTGAGCCCCCCGGACTAGCGGGAGGGAATGAGCAGTTCTTC. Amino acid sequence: CAISEPPGLAGGNEQFF.

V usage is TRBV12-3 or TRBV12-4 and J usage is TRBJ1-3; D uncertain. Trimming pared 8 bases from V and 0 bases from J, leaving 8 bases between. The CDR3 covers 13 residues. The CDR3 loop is CASVRISGNTIYF. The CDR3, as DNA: TGTGCCAGCGTAAGGATCTCTGGAAACACCATATATTTT.

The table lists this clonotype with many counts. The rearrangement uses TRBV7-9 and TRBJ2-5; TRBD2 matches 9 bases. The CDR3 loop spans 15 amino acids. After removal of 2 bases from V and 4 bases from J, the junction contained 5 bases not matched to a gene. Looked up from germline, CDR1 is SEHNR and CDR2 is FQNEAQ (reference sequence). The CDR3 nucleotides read TGTGCCAGCAGCTTAAATAGCGGGAGAACAGAGACCCAGTACTTC. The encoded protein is CASSLNSGRTETQYF.

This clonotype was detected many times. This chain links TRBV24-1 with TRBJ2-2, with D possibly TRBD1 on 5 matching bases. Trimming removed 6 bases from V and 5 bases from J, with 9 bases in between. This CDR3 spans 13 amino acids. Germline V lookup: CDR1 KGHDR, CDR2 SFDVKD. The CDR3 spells CATSRRGTGELFF. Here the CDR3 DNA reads TGTGCCACCAGTCGTAGGGGAACCGGGGAGCTGTTTTTT.

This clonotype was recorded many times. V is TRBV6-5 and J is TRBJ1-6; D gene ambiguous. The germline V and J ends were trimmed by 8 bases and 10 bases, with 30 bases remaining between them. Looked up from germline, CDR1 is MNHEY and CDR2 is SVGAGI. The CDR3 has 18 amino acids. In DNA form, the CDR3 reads TGTGCCAGCGCAAGATCGAAAAATAGACTGGCGGTTAACTCACCCCTCCACTTT. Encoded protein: CASARSKNRLAVNSPLHF.

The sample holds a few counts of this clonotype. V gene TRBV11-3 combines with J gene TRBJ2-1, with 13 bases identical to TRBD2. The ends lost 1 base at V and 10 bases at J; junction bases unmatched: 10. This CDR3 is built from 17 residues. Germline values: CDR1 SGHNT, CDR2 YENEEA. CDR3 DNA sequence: TGTGCCAGCAGCTTAGGCCTGACTAGCGGGAGGTCAGGAGAGCAGTTCTTC. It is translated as CASSLGLTSGRSGEQFF.